This T cell receptor beta chain was obtained from a study of T cell repertoires in cytomegalovirus infection (dated by TCRdb to the late 2010s). A note on the overall study: Alongside well-studied HLA-B-restricted epitopes, the peptide stimulations were aimed at recently identified HLA-C-restricted CMV epitopes, whose presentation resists viral immunomodulation. The HLA type of each donor mattered for the analysis, because public TCR beta signatures pointed to carriage of CMV infection along with the matching HLA type. Overall results and qualifications from the work: The ex vivo response was dominated by HLA-C-restricted CMV-specific TCR beta clonotypes, which also provided the single most frequent clonotype in two of eight donors. Carriers of CMV infection plus the relevant HLA type were discriminated by the cumulative frequency of public TCR beta family members in the study cohort and in an independent 352-donor cohort.

Reading the germline V gene gives CDR1 SGHNT and CDR2 YENEEA. Spanning cysteine to phenylalanine, the CDR3 consists of 15 amino acids. Left in the record is the CDR3 DNA by itself, 45 bases read in frame from the first base. The germline V end is reduced by 3 bases and the J end by 3 bases; junction bases left unmatched: 7. The sequencer was an Illumina HiSeq 1500. TCRdb applied fastp at Q25 and MiXCR to the public reads, then kept only in-frame beta chains. CDR3 protein duplicates are merged, each entry listing the most common genes and DNA. The sample records about 770,000 distinct CDR3 sequences, approximately 32% of which are singletons. Clones ranked in the top ten supply under 15% of the sample. Concerning this clonotype itself: This receptor's antigen is unknown. Base-call qualities are not available, and no considerably larger clone is one nucleotide away.

The sample's treatment or condition label is to be understood as: in vitro stimulation with specific CMV peptide epitopes to enrich CMV-specific T cells. The sample in question was cultured CD8+ T cells from PBMCs, obtained from culture after CMV antigen stimulation. This receptor was identified in a human donor in good health (CMV status not recorded). Some clones in this sample may be carry-over from other donors' samples. The rearrangement combines TRBV11-3 with TRBJ2-7; TRBD1 lines up with 8 middle nucleotides. The DNA sequence reads TGTGCCAGCAGCTTCAGGACAGGGATCGGCTACGAGCAGTACTTC. This codes for CASSFRTGIGYEQYF. The full variable domain, with segments outside the CDR3 supplied by the reference TRBV11-3 and TRBJ2-7 proteins, appears as EAGVVQSPRYKIIEKKQPVAFWCNPISGHNTLYWYLQNLGQGPELLIRYENEEAVDDSQLPKDRFSAERLKGVDSTLKIQPAELGDSAVYLCASSFRTGIGYEQYFGPGTRLTVT.